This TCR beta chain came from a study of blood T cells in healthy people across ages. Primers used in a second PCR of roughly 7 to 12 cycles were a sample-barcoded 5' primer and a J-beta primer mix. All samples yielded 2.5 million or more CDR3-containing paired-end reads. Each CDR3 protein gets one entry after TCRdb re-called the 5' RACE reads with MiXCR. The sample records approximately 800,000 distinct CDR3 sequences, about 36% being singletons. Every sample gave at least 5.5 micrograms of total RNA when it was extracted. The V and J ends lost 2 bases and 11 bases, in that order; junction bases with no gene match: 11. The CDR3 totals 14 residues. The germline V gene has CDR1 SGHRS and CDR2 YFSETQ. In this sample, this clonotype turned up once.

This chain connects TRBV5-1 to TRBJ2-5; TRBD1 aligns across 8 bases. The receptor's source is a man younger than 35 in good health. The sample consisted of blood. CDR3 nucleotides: TGCGCCAGCAGCTTACGGACAGGGTATGATGAGCAGTACTTC. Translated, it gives CASSLRTGYDEQYF.